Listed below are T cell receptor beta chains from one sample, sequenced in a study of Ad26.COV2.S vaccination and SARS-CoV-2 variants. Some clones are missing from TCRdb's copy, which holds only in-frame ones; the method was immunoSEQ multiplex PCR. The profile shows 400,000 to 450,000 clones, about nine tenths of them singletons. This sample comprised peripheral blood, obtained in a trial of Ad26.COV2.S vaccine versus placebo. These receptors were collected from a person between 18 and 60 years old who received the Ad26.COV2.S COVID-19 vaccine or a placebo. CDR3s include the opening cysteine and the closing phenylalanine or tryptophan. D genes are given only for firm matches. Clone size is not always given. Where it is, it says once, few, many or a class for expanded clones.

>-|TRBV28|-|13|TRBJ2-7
CASSLPGAYEQYF
TGTGCCAGCAGTTTACCGGGAGCCTACGAGCAGTACTTC
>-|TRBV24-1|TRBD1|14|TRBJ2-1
CATSGSQGANEQFF
TGTGCCACCAGTGGCTCACAGGGGGCCAATGAGCAGTTCTTC
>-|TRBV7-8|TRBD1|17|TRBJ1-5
CASSRGQDVYSNQPQHF
TGTGCCAGCAGCCGTGGACAGGATGTTTATAGCAATCAGCCCCAGCATTTT
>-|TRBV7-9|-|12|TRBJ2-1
CASSQTLNWQFF
TGTGCCAGCAGCCAGACTCTTAATTGGCAGTTCTTC
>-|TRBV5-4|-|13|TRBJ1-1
CATGGSLNTEAFF
TGTGCCACGGGGGGATCGTTGAACACTGAAGCTTTCTTT
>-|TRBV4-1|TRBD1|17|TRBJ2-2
CASSQDRQGANTGELFF
TGCGCCAGCAGCCAAGACCGACAGGGAGCGAACACCGGGGAGCTGTTTTTT
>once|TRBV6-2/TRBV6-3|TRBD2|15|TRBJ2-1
CASSLLAGGQNEQFF
TGTGCCAGCAGTTTACTAGCGGGAGGGCAGAATGAGCAGTTCTTC
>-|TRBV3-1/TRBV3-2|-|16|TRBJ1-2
CASSQDREGAVYGYTF
TGTGCCAGCAGCCAAGATCGGGAAGGGGCGGTATATGGCTACACCTTC
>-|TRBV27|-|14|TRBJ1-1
CASSRTAVGTEAFF
TGTGCCAGCAGCCGAACGGCAGTGGGGACTGAAGCTTTCTTT
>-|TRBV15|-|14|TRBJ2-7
CATSKDRAGYEQYF
TGTGCCACCAGCAAAGACAGGGCGGGGTACGAGCAGTACTTC
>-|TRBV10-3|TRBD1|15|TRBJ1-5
CAISEAGTGDQPQHF
TGTGCCATCAGTGAGGCAGGGACAGGAGATCAGCCCCAGCATTTT
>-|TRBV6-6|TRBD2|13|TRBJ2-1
CATGGELGNEQFF
TGTGCCACGGGGGGGGAGCTGGGCAATGAGCAGTTCTTC
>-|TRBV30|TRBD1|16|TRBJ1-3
CAWINVRDRGGNTIYF
TGTGCCTGGATCAACGTCCGGGACAGGGGTGGAAACACCATATATTTT
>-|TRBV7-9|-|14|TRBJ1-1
CASSLGRAMGRAFF
TGTGCCAGCAGCTTAGGCAGGGCAATGGGTAGAGCTTTCTTT
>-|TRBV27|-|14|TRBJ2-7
CASSLRGGIYEQYF
TGTGCCAGCAGTTTAAGGGGCGGGATCTACGAGCAGTACTTC
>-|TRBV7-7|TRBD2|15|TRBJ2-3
CASSAVAGGADTQYF
TGTGCTAGCAGCGCCGTAGCGGGAGGAGCAGATACGCAGTATTTT
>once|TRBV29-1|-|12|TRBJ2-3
CSVWWFTDTQYF
TGCAGCGTTTGGTGGTTCACAGATACGCAGTATTTT
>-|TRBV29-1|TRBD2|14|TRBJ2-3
CSVGLAGFTDTQYF
TGCAGCGTTGGGCTAGCGGGTTTCACAGATACGCAGTATTTT
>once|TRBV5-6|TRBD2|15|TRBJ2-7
CASSLAGTSAYEQYF
TGTGCCAGCAGCTTGGCCGGGACTAGCGCCTACGAGCAGTACTTC
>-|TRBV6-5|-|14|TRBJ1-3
CASSYGQGGNTIYF
TGTGCCAGCAGTTACGGGCAGGGAGGAAACACCATATATTTT
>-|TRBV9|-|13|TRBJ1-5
CASSVDENQPQHF
TGTGCCAGCAGCGTAGACGAGAATCAGCCCCAGCATTTT
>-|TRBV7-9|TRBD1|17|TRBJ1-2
CASSLGAADRGFYGYTF
TGTGCCAGCAGCTTAGGTGCGGCGGACAGGGGGTTCTATGGCTACACCTTC
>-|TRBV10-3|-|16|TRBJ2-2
CAINTGTSPITGELFF
TGTGCCATCAATACCGGGACGTCACCTATCACCGGGGAGCTGTTTTTT
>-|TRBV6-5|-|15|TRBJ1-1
CASSYVARGNTEAFF
TGTGCCAGCAGTTACGTCGCCAGGGGGAACACTGAAGCTTTCTTT
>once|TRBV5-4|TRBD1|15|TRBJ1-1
CASSRGQVKNTEAFF
TGTGCCAGCAGCCGGGGACAGGTGAAGAACACTGAAGCTTTCTTT
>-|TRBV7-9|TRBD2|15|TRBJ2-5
CASSLELAGGETQYF
TGTGCCAGCAGCTTAGAACTAGCGGGAGGAGAGACCCAGTACTTC
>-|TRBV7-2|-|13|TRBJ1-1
CASSTQGDTEAFF
TGTGCCAGCAGCACTCAGGGAGACACTGAAGCTTTCTTT
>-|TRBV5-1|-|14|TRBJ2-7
CASSSGQSSYEQYF
TGCGCCAGCAGCTCGGGACAAAGCTCCTACGAGCAGTACTTC
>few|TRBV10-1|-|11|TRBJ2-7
CASSENGRQYF
TGCGCCAGCAGTGAGAATGGGCGGCAGTACTTC
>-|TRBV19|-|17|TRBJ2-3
CASSDGGPPENPDTQYF
TGTGCCAGTAGTGACGGTGGCCCCCCGGAGAACCCAGATACGCAGTATTTT
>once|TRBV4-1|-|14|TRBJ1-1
CASSQAGGGTEAFF
TGCGCCAGCAGCCAAGCAGGAGGGGGGACTGAAGCTTTCTTT
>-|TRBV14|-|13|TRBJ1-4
CASSQGRVQKLFF
TGTGCCAGCAGCCAAGGCAGGGTCCAGAAACTGTTTTTT
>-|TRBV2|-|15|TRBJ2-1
CASSLLEESNNEQFF
TGTGCCAGCAGTTTACTAGAAGAGAGCAACAATGAGCAGTTCTTC
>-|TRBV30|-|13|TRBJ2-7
CAWNPGREYEQYF
TGTGCCTGGAACCCGGGACGGGAATACGAGCAGTACTTC
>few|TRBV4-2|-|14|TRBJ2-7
CASSPRDKTYEQYF
TGTGCCAGCAGCCCTCGGGACAAAACCTACGAGCAGTACTTC
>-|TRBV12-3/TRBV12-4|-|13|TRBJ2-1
CASSLRGYNEQFF
TGTGCCAGCAGTTTACGAGGTTACAATGAGCAGTTCTTC
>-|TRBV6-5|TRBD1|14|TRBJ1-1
CASSPDRAGTEAFF
TGTGCCAGCAGTCCGGACAGGGCGGGCACTGAAGCTTTCTTT
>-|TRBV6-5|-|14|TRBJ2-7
CASSYGRLMNEQYF
TGTGCCAGCAGTTATGGTCGACTTATGAACGAGCAGTACTTC
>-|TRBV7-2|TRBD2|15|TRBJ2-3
CASSSTSGDTDTQYF
TGTGCCAGCAGTTCAACAAGCGGGGACACAGATACGCAGTATTTT
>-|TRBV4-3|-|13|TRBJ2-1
CASSQTPIGEQFF
TGCGCCAGCAGCCAAACGCCCATTGGGGAGCAGTTCTTC
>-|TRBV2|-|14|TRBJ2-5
CASRLSLPQETQYF
TGTGCCAGCAGGCTGTCTCTACCTCAAGAGACCCAGTACTTC
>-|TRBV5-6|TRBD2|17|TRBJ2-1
CASSLRSGRGDWNEQFF
TGTGCCAGCAGCCTACGAAGCGGGAGGGGCGATTGGAATGAGCAGTTCTTC
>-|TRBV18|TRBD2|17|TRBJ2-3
CASSPLSSGMGTDTQYF
TGTGCCAGCTCACCGCTATCTAGCGGGATGGGCACAGATACGCAGTATTTT
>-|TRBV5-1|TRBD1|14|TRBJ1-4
CASSLGGIREKLFF
TGCGCCAGCAGCTTAGGGGGCATACGTGAAAAACTGTTTTTT
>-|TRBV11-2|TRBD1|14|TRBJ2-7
CASSTGQHSYEQYF
TGTGCCAGCAGCACGGGACAGCACTCCTACGAGCAGTACTTC
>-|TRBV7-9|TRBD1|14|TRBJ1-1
CASSFDRAYTEAFF
TGTGCCAGCAGCTTCGACAGGGCCTACACTGAAGCTTTCTTT
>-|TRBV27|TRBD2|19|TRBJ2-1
CASSPGLAEAFSSYNEQFF
TGTGCCAGCAGTCCCGGACTAGCGGAAGCTTTTAGCTCCTACAATGAGCAGTTCTTC
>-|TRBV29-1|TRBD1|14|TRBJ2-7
CSVRTGWDSYEQYF
TGCAGCGTTAGGACAGGGTGGGACTCCTACGAGCAGTACTTC
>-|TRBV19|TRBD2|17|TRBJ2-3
CASSPSQLAGYTDTQYF
TGTGCCAGTAGTCCCTCCCAACTAGCGGGATACACAGATACGCAGTATTTT
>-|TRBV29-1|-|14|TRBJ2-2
CSVEDRRGPGELFF
TGCAGCGTTGAAGATCGGCGGGGTCCGGGGGAGCTGTTTTTT
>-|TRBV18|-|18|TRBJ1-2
CASSPRMSAAGGYYGYTF
TGTGCCAGCTCACCAAGAATGAGCGCGGCAGGAGGGTACTATGGCTACACCTTC
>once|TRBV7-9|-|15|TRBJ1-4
CASSLDLGINEKLFF
TGTGCCAGCAGCTTAGATCTGGGCATTAATGAAAAACTGTTTTTT
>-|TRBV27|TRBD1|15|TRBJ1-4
CASRVQGARNEKLFF
TGTGCCAGCAGGGTACAGGGGGCCAGGAATGAAAAACTGTTTTTT